A single sample is the source of the 29 T cell receptor beta chains below, sequenced in a study of blood T cell repertoires in COVID-19. Assay used: immunoSEQ multiplex PCR; TCRdb lists only in-frame clones, some missing. The sample carries 470,000 or so clones, more than 85% recorded once. Source material: peripheral blood. The receptors were gathered from a woman aged 25 to 39 with acute or convalescent COVID-19.

The V and J genes are TRBV14 and TRBJ2-5; possibly TRBD1 for D (6 bases). Trimming stripped 0 bases from V and 0 bases from J, with 11 bases between. This CDR3 spans 16 amino acids. Germline V gene data show CDR1 as SGHDN and CDR2 as FVKESK. CDR3 sequence: CASSQEAGVYQETQYF. CDR3 in DNA: TGTGCCAGCAGCCAAGAGGCAGGGGTGTACCAAGAGACCCAGTACTTC.

This chain joins TRBV9 and TRBJ1-1; possible D gene TRBD1, 5 bases. The V end was cut by 3 bases, the J end by 1 base, with 13 bases between. CDR3 length: 15 residues. Germline lookup yields CDR1 SGDLS and CDR2 YYNGEE. CDR3: CASSALQGRNTEAFF. Written as DNA, the CDR3 is TGTGCCAGCAGCGCCCTCCAGGGTAGGAACACTGAAGCTTTCTTT.

The chain is built from TRBV19 and TRBJ1-4; TRBD1 agrees at 10 bases. This CDR3 has 15 residues. Germline CDR1 LNHDA, CDR2 SQIVND (reference sequence). With V trimmed by 6 bases and J by 8 bases, 9 bases remained unmatched. The CDR3 reads CASSVGDRGDEKLFF. DNA of the CDR3: TGTGCCAGTAGCGTCGGGGACAGGGGCGACGAAAAACTGTTTTTT.

This clone was seen a single time. J is TRBJ2-5 and V is TRBV24-1; TRBD2 agrees at 7 bases. The CDR3 contains 13 residues. Germline assignment: CDR1 KGHDR and CDR2 SFDVKD. After removal of 9 bases from V and 4 bases from J, the junction contained 7 bases not matched to a gene. CDR3 DNA sequence: TGTGCCACCTCCCACGGGGGGTCAGAGACCCAGTACTTC. Its protein product is CATSHGGSETQYF.

This clone was observed a few times. This chain connects TRBV1 to TRBJ1-5; the table's D gene call, TRBD1, was not cross checked with the DNA. TRBV1 is a documented pseudogene. There are 19 residues in the CDR3. CDR3 protein: CTSSQEEVVGHRNNQPQHF. Here the CDR3 DNA reads TGCACCAGCAGCCAAGAAGAAGTCGTGGGACACCGTAACAATCAGCCCCAGCATTTT.

The V gene is TRBV2, the J gene TRBJ2-7; D gene unclear. The CDR3 has 14 amino acids. Germline V CDR1 and CDR2: SNHLY, FYNNEI. Trimming took off 8 bases at V and 4 bases at J, with 18 bases between the two ends. The CDR3 coding sequence is TGTGCCAGCGAGCCCGACGAGGTAACGTACGAGCAGTACTTC. It codes for CASEPDEVTYEQYF.

The chain couples TRBV6-6 to TRBJ2-2; the match to TRBD2 covers 9 bases. The ends lost 5 bases at V and 3 bases at J; junction bases unmatched: 4. The CDR3 is made up of 15 amino acids. CDR1 is MNHNY and CDR2 is SVGAGI in the germline V gene (reference sequence). DNA of the CDR3: TGTGCCAGCAGTAGGCTAGCGGGGTACACCGGGGAGCTGTTTTTT. Encoded protein: CASSRLAGYTGELFF.

CDR3 sequence (DNA): TGTGCCAGCAGCGATGCGGGGGGGCGGAGAGAGCAGTACTTC. This sequence encodes CASSDAGGRREQYF. The chain links TRBV27 to TRBJ2-7, with 9 bases lining up with TRBD2. With V trimmed by 6 bases and J by 7 bases, 10 bases remained unmatched. Per germline, CDR1 MNHEY and CDR2 SMNVEV (reference sequence). The CDR3 has 14 amino acids.

This rearrangement joins TRBV3-1 (or the pseudogene TRBV3-2) to TRBJ2-3; the match to TRBD1 covers 7 bases. This CDR3 is built from 17 residues. With 0 bases clipped from V and 2 bases from J, the junction kept 8 bases outside the gene matches. The V gene's germline CDR1 is LGHDT and CDR2 YNNKEL (reference sequence). The CDR3 sequence: CASSQEVTGSITDTQYF. DNA for the CDR3: TGTGCCAGCAGCCAAGAGGTGACAGGGTCTATCACAGATACGCAGTATTTT.

The genes are TRBV14 and TRBJ2-1; TRBD1 matches at 8 bases. The CDR3 consists of 16 residues. CDR1 is SGHDN, CDR2 FVKESK, per germline. Trimming at V came to 4 bases and at J to 4 bases, leaving 9 bases not matched to a gene. CDR3 nucleotide sequence: TGTGCCAGCAGCCGATCCGGGCAGGGGGCATACAATGAGCAGTTCTTC. As protein: CASSRSGQGAYNEQFF.

CDR3 loop: CASSGRLDRAHNEQFF. The CDR3 nucleotides are TGTGCCAGCAGCGGCCGGCTGGACAGGGCCCATAATGAGCAGTTCTTC. This rearrangement joins TRBV9 to TRBJ2-1, with 8 bases identical to TRBD1. The germline gives CDR1 SGDLS, CDR2 YYNGEE. Trimming cost V 3 bases and J 7 bases; bases outside gene matches: 12. The CDR3 runs 16 residues.

This clone was found a few times. CDR3 residues: CASSLRRGLEQYF. The CDR3, as DNA: TGTGCCAGCAGCTTAAGGCGGGGCCTCGAGCAGTACTTC. The chain uses TRBV7-6 and TRBJ2-7; D possibly corresponds to TRBD2 (6 bases). The CDR3 spans 13 residues. Trimming shortened V by 2 bases and J by 6 bases, and 11 bases separated the two germline ends. In germline, CDR1 is SGHVS, CDR2 FNYEAQ.

This chain links TRBV19 with TRBJ2-6; TRBD1 matches at 8 bases. CDR1 is LNHDA, CDR2 SQIVND, per germline (reference sequence). This CDR3 has 19 amino acids. The ends lost 5 bases at V and 0 bases at J; junction bases unmatched: 12. The CDR3 loop is CASSLQGADFLSGANVLTF. The DNA of the CDR3 is TGTGCCAGTAGTCTTCAGGGGGCAGACTTCCTCTCTGGGGCCAACGTCCTGACTTTC. The full variable domain, completed using reference TRBV19 and TRBJ2-6, is DGGITQSPKYLFRKEGQNVTLSCEQNLNHDAMYWYRQDPGQGLRLIYYSQIVNDFQKGDIAEGYSVSREKKESFPLTVTSAQKNPTAFYLCASSLQGADFLSGANVLTFGAGSRLTVL.

The chain recombines TRBV6-5 with TRBJ2-5; D is ambiguous. The CDR3 covers 14 residues. In germline, CDR1 is MNHEY, CDR2 SVGAGI. V was pared by 0 bases and J by 2 bases, with 7 bases between. The CDR3 nucleotides are TGTGCCAGCAGTTACTCGACTTCGCAAGAGACCCAGTACTTC. This translates into CASSYSTSQETQYF.

This clone was seen once. V gene TRBV6-2 or TRBV6-3 combines with J gene TRBJ2-3; 8 nucleotides align to TRBD2. The germline gives CDR1 MNHEY, CDR2 SVGEGT. V was clipped by 5 bases and J by 1 base; unmatched bases: 2. The CDR3 totals 14 residues. This chain's CDR3 is CASSETSGTDTQYF. For the CDR3, the DNA is TGTGCCAGCAGTGAGACTAGCGGCACAGATACGCAGTATTTT.

This chain joins TRBV12-3 or TRBV12-4 and TRBJ2-7, with a tentative D call TRBD1 (6 bases). V was cut by 6 bases and J by 5 bases, with 14 bases left in between. CDR3 length equals 13 residues. The CDR3 DNA reads as TGTGCCAGCAGCCAAAGGGGGATCCACGAGCAGTACTTC. Translated: CASSQRGIHEQYF.

CDR3 nucleotide sequence: TGTGCCAGCCAAGGGGGGGGAGGCAATCAGCCCCAGCATTTT. Protein sequence: CASQGGGGNQPQHF. V and J are TRBV2 and TRBJ1-5; D might be TRBD1 (6 bases). Germline CDR1 SNHLY, CDR2 FYNNEI. V shed 8 bases and J shed 2 bases, with 13 bases lying between them. This CDR3 spans 14 amino acids.

The J gene is TRBJ2-2, the V gene TRBV7-6, with 10 bases identical to TRBD2. The CDR3 extends over 17 amino acids. Trimming took 1 base from V and 3 from J; bases not matched to a gene: 5. Germline values: CDR1 SGHVS, CDR2 FNYEAQ. CDR3 coding DNA: TGTGCCAGCAGCTTAGGCAGGCTAGCGGGGGACACCGGGGAGCTGTTTTTT. It specifies CASSLGRLAGDTGELFF.

This chain joins TRBV7-2 and TRBJ2-3; D is perhaps TRBD2 (5 bases). The CDR3 loop spans 13 amino acids. V was cut by 3 bases and J by 5 bases, with 9 bases left in between. Per the germline V gene, CDR1 is SGHTA and CDR2 is FQGNSA. CDR3 DNA: TGTGCCAGCAGCTTTCGTCGGGGAGATACGCAGTATTTT. Translation: CASSFRRGDTQYF.

The chain joins TRBV15 to TRBJ2-7, with D possibly being TRBD2 (5 bases). The CDR3 has 14 residues. CDR1 and CDR2 from the germline V gene are LNHNV and YYDKDF (reference sequence). Trimming stripped 7 bases from V and 6 bases from J, with 19 bases between. CDR3 nucleotides: TGTGCCACCAAGCTAGAACTCGGGGTCGGCGAGCAGTACTTC. Protein sequence: CATKLELGVGEQYF. Combining the CDR3 with reference TRBV15 and TRBJ2-7 gives the whole variable domain DAMVIQNPRYQVTQFGKPVTLSCSQTLNHNVMYWYQQKSSQAPKLLFHYYDKDFNNEADTPDNFQSRRPNTSFCFLDIRSPGLGDTAMYLCATKLELGVGEQYFGPGTRLTVT.

The rearrangement uses TRBV6-5 and TRBJ1-1, with 10 bases lining up with TRBD1. CDR1 MNHEY and CDR2 SVGAGI come from the germline V gene. The ends lost 4 bases at V and 4 bases at J; junction bases unmatched: 6. The CDR3 contains 15 residues. CDR3 DNA: TGTGCCAGCAGTTCAGACAGGGGGCTGAGCACTGAAGCTTTCTTT. Translation gives CASSSDRGLSTEAFF.

V gene TRBV27 combines with J gene TRBJ2-7; 7 bases are a match to TRBD1. The CDR3 spans 15 residues. Germline V gene data show CDR1 as MNHEY and CDR2 as SMNVEV (reference sequence). V lost 3 bases to trimming and J lost 0 bases; unmatched junction nucleotides: 5. The CDR3 DNA reads TGTGCCAGCAGTTTCCGAGGGACAGACTCCTACGAGCAGTACTTC. Amino acid sequence: CASSFRGTDSYEQYF.

The V gene is TRBV28, the J gene TRBJ2-7; TRBD1 aligns across 11 bases. CDR1 is MDHEN, CDR2 SYDVKM, per germline. CDR3 length equals 14 residues. Unmatched junction bases numbered 3, after V lost 4 bases and J lost 4 bases. The DNA of the CDR3 is TGTGCCAGCAGTTGGGACAGGGGGTTATACGAGCAGTACTTC. Amino acids: CASSWDRGLYEQYF.

The chain couples TRBV5-1 to TRBJ1-3; D is unclear. V was shortened by 1 base and J by 2 bases, with 13 bases between the two germline ends. The CDR3 extends over 16 amino acids. Per the germline V gene, CDR1 is SGHRS and CDR2 is YFSETQ. CDR3 DNA: TGCGCCAGCAGCTTGTACGGGGAGGAGGCTGGAAACACCATATATTTT. Encoded protein: CASSLYGEEAGNTIYF.

V gene TRBV15 combines with J gene TRBJ2-1; TRBD1 might be the D (6 bases). V was clipped by 5 bases and J by 4 bases, with 15 bases between them. Germline CDR1 is LNHNV and CDR2 is YYDKDF (reference sequence). The CDR3 runs to 15 residues. CDR3 DNA: TGTGCCACCAGCGTAGGAGGACAGATATACAATGAGCAGTTCTTC. It specifies CATSVGGQIYNEQFF. Full variable domain (missing parts from reference TRBV15 and TRBJ2-1): DAMVIQNPRYQVTQFGKPVTLSCSQTLNHNVMYWYQQKSSQAPKLLFHYYDKDFNNEADTPDNFQSRRPNTSFCFLDIRSPGLGDTAMYLCATSVGGQIYNEQFFGPGTRLTVL.

The genes are TRBV2 and TRBJ1-5, with D unclear. The CDR3 contains 12 residues. Germline V gives CDR1 SNHLY, CDR2 FYNNEI. V was trimmed by 8 bases and J by 1 base, leaving 6 bases between them. CDR3 in amino acids: CASCLSNQPQHF. CDR3 sequence (DNA): TGTGCCAGCTGTTTAAGCAATCAGCCCCAGCATTTT.

V is TRBV2 and J is TRBJ1-1; D might be TRBD1 (6 bases). The CDR3 is 13 residues long. V was clipped by 8 bases and J by 1 base, with 11 bases between them. In germline, CDR1 is SNHLY, CDR2 FYNNEI. The CDR3 reads CASHRGKNTEAFF. In DNA, the CDR3 is TGTGCCAGCCATAGGGGGAAGAACACTGAAGCTTTCTTT.

V and J are TRBV6-1 and TRBJ1-1; the D gene is possibly TRBD1 (5 bases). The germline V and J ends were trimmed by 1 base and 1 base, with 16 bases remaining between them. This CDR3 spans 17 amino acids. Germline V gives CDR1 MNHNS, CDR2 SASEGT. CDR3 bases: TGTGCCAGCAGTGAAGAGGGAATGAGGACACAGAACACTGAAGCTTTCTTT. This codes for CASSEEGMRTQNTEAFF.

For this clone: The same CDR3 can be traced to other DNA sequences in this sample. This chain uses TRBV19 with TRBJ2-6; D is possibly TRBD1 (6 bases). The CDR3 has 16 residues. Germline CDR1 reads LNHDA; CDR2 reads SQIVND (reference sequence). Trimming left V 3 bases short and J 0 bases short, with 9 bases between. The CDR3: CASSIKGVSGANVLTF. The CDR3 nucleotides are TGTGCCAGTAGTATCAAGGGGGTCTCTGGGGCCAACGTCCTGACTTTC.